This T cell receptor (beta chain) emerged from a study of cytomegalovirus exposure and HLA in healthy donors. PCR primers comprised 60 Vbeta and 13 Jbeta primers. The protocol was immunoSEQ multiplex PCR, while the TCRdb copy is restricted to in-frame clones and leaves out a portion. The sample lists about 170,000 clones, about 79% seen once, with approximately 2.1% in the top ten. As concerns this clone: Germline is not matched at one junction end, which may reflect a read error.

This CDR3 comprises 15 residues. Per the germline V gene, CDR1 is KGHSH and CDR2 is LQKENI. The chain couples TRBV18 to TRBJ2-7; 10 nucleotides agree with TRBD1. The sequencing sample was made of PBMCs. The origin of this receptor is a woman in her 50s in good health and CMV-seronegative. The CDR3 sequence: CASSPRQGASYEQYF. The CDR3 DNA reads TGTGCCAGCTCTCCACGACAGGGGGCCTCCTACGAGCAGTACTTC.